This TCR beta chain was obtained from a study of T cells in Graves' hyperthyroidism and ophthalmopathy. General observations from the study: Blood shared most expanded thyroid clonotypes above 0.001.

The CDR3 has 12 amino acids. Germline-derived CDR1 and CDR2 are KGHSH and LQKENI. V was pared by 4 bases and J by 7 bases, with 10 bases between. Uncontrolled infection, other autoimmune disease, pregnancy or lactation led to exclusion. Many counts were recorded for this clonotype. Its specificity is unknown. The TCR beta CDR3 regions underwent amplification using RNA transcripts as the source. The HTBI primer set drove a first-round RT-PCR of the TCR CDR3. TCRdb analysed the multiplex PCR reads with MiXCR anew, one entry per CDR3 protein. The sample lists 350,000 or so distinct CDR3 sequences, approximately 18% seen once, with 34% in the top ten.

The sequence derives from a woman in her 30s with Graves' hyperthyroidism that later progressed to Graves' ophthalmopathy. The chain is built from TRBV18 and TRBJ1-1; D is possibly TRBD1 (6 bases). The sample taken for sequencing was blood. The chain's CDR3 is CASSLTGLEAFF. The CDR3, as DNA: TGTGCCAGCTCACTCACAGGGCTTGAAGCTTTCTTT.